This T cell receptor (beta chain) was captured by sequencing in a study of cytomegalovirus exposure and HLA in healthy donors. About the research overall: In a later analysis, the 110 or so validation repertoires were reported to have used the same platform as the approximately 700 first-cohort repertoires. Points from the study as a whole: In vitro assays verified that a few CMV-associated chains recognized CMV antigens specifically. Some public TCRs appeared in many individuals, while most sequences were rare.

Worth noting for this clone: Its antigen is undetermined.

Assay used: immunoSEQ multiplex PCR; TCRdb lists only in-frame clones, some missing. The sample gives about 67,000 clones, 94% of which show up once; under 0.75% is in the top ten. The germline CDR1 and CDR2 sequences are SGHVS and FQNEAQ. V lost 0 bases and J 6 bases, leaving 17 bases between the germline ends. The CDR3 is 17 amino acids. Sequencing was carried out using PBMCs. The source is a woman aged 18-29 years in good health and CMV-seronegative. This chain uses TRBV7-8 with TRBJ2-2; D might be TRBD2 (7 bases). CDR3 sequence (DNA): TGTGCCAGCAGCTTAGCTCGGGGGGCCATGTCTCCCGGGGAGCTGTTTTTT. Amino acids: CASSLARGAMSPGELFF.